Listed below are T cell receptor beta chains from one sample, sequenced in a study of graft-versus-host responses after intestinal transplantation. The antigens for these receptors are not known. Repertoires were generated with immunoSEQ multiplex PCR, while TCRdb's copy carries only in-frame clones and drops some. This table has roughly 100,000 clones, just under 95% appearing once. The material was unstimulated CD8+ T cells sorted from spleen or lymph node cells, obtained before transplant. The origin of the receptors is a human donor who was the organ donor for an intestinal transplant. CDR3s include the opening cysteine and the closing phenylalanine or tryptophan. A D gene is named only where the DNA matches it firmly. Not all rows give a size; the values are once, few, many and, for expanded clones, a class.

TRBV14	.	12	TRBJ1-2	.	TGTGCCAGCAGCCAATCGAGCTATGGCTACACCTTC	CASSQSSYGYTF
TRBV21-1	.	21	TRBJ2-1	once	TGTGCCAGCACCAGAGGACTAGCTAAATACCCCAACAGGGTTAACGACAATGAGCAGTTCTTC	CASTRGLAKYPNRVNDNEQFF
TRBV19	TRBD1	11	TRBJ1-2	.	TGTGCCAGCGGACAGGGAGGAGGCTACACCTTC	CASGQGGGYTF
TRBV7-9	.	15	TRBJ2-5	.	TGTGCCAGCAGCGAAACTACAGGGTACTGGGAGACCCAGTACTTC	CASSETTGYWETQYF
TRBV6-1	TRBD1	14	TRBJ1-5	few	TGTGCCAGAGGGGGACAGGGGATGATTCAGCCCCAGCATTTT	CARGGQGMIQPQHF
TRBV11-2	TRBD1	14	TRBJ2-7	.	TGCGCCAGCAGCTCCTCCTCAGGGGGCTACGAGCAGTACTTC	CASSSSSGGYEQYF
TRBV5-1	TRBD2	17	TRBJ2-3	.	TGCGCCAGCAGCTGGACGTCCCTAGCGGGAGGGCCAGATACGCAGTATTTT	CASSWTSLAGGPDTQYF
TRBV13	.	16	TRBJ1-1	.	TGTGCCAGCAGTGTCCATCAAGGGGTTATGAACACTGAAGCTTTCTTT	CASSVHQGVMNTEAFF
TRBV19	.	15	TRBJ1-2	.	TGTGCCAGTAGTATTGGTTTTGGACAACGTTTTGGCTACACCTTC	CASSIGFGQRFGYTF
TRBV19	.	14	TRBJ1-5	.	TGTGCCAGTAGTATCGACAGCTTCAATCAGCCCCAGCATTTT	CASSIDSFNQPQHF
TRBV4-1	.	15	TRBJ1-4	.	TGCGCCAGCAGCCAAGGGGAGGGGTTCAATGAAAAACTGTTTTTT	CASSQGEGFNEKLFF
TRBV19	.	14	TRBJ1-1	.	TGTGCCAGTCTCGGGGGTCTGAGTAACACTGAAGCTTTCTTT	CASLGGLSNTEAFF
TRBV5-4	.	15	TRBJ1-5	.	TGTGCCAGCAGCCCGAGGGAGGGTGGAAATCAGCCCCAGCATTTT	CASSPREGGNQPQHF
TRBV11-3	.	15	TRBJ2-7	.	TGTGCCAGCAGCCAGATGGGGCAGGGTGACTACGAGCAGTACTTC	CASSQMGQGDYEQYF
TRBV5-1	.	11	TRBJ1-2	few	TGCGCCAGCAGTGGCGGCAATGGCTACACCTTC	CASSGGNGYTF
TRBV7-9	.	13	TRBJ2-5	.	TGTGCCAGCAGCTCCGGTTGGAGAGAGACCCAGTACTTC	CASSSGWRETQYF
TRBV5-8	TRBD2	18	TRBJ2-3	.	TGTGCCAGCAGCCTAGGACTAGCGGGAGTAGGAGGGACAGATACGCAGTATTTT	CASSLGLAGVGGTDTQYF
TRBV7-6	TRBD2	14	TRBJ2-1	.	TGTGCCAGCAACAAAGCGGGGCCCTACAATGAGCAGTTCTTC	CASNKAGPYNEQFF
TRBV5-5	.	14	TRBJ2-1	.	TGTGCCAGCAGCACGGGGACTTCTTACAATGAGCAGTTCTTC	CASSTGTSYNEQFF
TRBV28	.	15	TRBJ2-2	.	TGTGCCAGCAGTTTATGGGAGGTTAACACCGGGGAGCTGTTTTTT	CASSLWEVNTGELFF
TRBV28	.	12	TRBJ2-2	.	TGTGCCATCGGACTCGGAAACGGGGAGCTGTTTTTT	CAIGLGNGELFF
TRBV1	.	18	TRBJ1-5	.	TGCACCAGCAGCCAAGATCCCGAGGGAGTTTATAGCAATCAGCCCCAGCATTTT	CTSSQDPEGVYSNQPQHF
TRBV10-1	TRBD2	15	TRBJ2-1	.	TGCGCCAGCAGTGAGGCGGGAGTATCCTACAATGAGCAGTTCTTC	CASSEAGVSYNEQFF
TRBV30	.	15	TRBJ2-7	once	TGTGCCTGCCTCGGCGGGACAGTCAGCTCCTACGAGCAGTACTTC	CACLGGTVSSYEQYF
TRBV4-1	.	17	TRBJ2-5	once	TGCGCCAGCAGCCGATCGGAACTACAGGGCCTACAAGAGACCCAGTACTTC	CASSRSELQGLQETQYF
TRBV7-8	.	14	TRBJ2-2	.	TGTGCCAGCAGCTTAGGACACGACACCGGGGAGCTGTTTTTT	CASSLGHDTGELFF
TRBV28	TRBD2	14	TRBJ2-1	.	TGTGCCAGCAGCCCGGGACTAGCGGGAAAGGAGCAGTTCTTC	CASSPGLAGKEQFF
TRBV28	TRBD1	15	TRBJ2-3	.	TGTGCCAGCAGTTTCTGGACAGGGGGCCCAGATACGCAGTATTTT	CASSFWTGGPDTQYF
TRBV5-1	.	12	TRBJ2-1	.	TGCGCCAGCAGCCTGCTCCCGGATGAGCAGTTCTTC	CASSLLPDEQFF
TRBV9	TRBD1	13	TRBJ2-7	.	TGTGCCAGCAGCAAAGGACAGGGCTACGAGCAGTACTTC	CASSKGQGYEQYF
TRBV4-2	.	13	TRBJ2-7	.	TGTGCCAGCAGCCAAGATGGGGGGTACGAGCAGTACTTC	CASSQDGGYEQYF
TRBV6-5	TRBD1	14	TRBJ2-2	.	TGTGCCAGCAGTTACGGGACAGGGGTCCGGGAGCTGTTTTTT	CASSYGTGVRELFF
TRBV12-5	TRBD1	14	TRBJ1-4	.	TGTGCTAGTGCCCGGACAGGGGTTAACGAAAAACTGTTTTTT	CASARTGVNEKLFF
TRBV15	TRBD2	14	TRBJ2-7	.	TGTGCCACCAGCAAGGGACTAGCGGGGAACGAGCAGTACTTC	CATSKGLAGNEQYF
TRBV4-1	.	15	TRBJ2-3	.	TGCGCCAGCAGCCAAGAACCGGAGGGGACAGATACGCAGTATTTT	CASSQEPEGTDTQYF
TRBV29-1	TRBD1	14	TRBJ1-1	.	TGCAGCGTTGTGGAGGGGACAGGGTACGGTGAAGCTTTCTTT	CSVVEGTGYGEAFF
TRBV5-1	.	15	TRBJ2-1	.	TGCGCCAGCAGCTTGTTCGCAGGTTCCGGTAATGAGCAGTTCTTC	CASSLFAGSGNEQFF
TRBV5-1	.	13	TRBJ1-2	.	TGCGCCAGCAGCCGAGAGGACAGCCCTGGCTACACCTTC	CASSREDSPGYTF
TRBV4-1	.	15	TRBJ2-7	few	TGCGCCAGCAGCCCCACCTCGGGTGAGTCCTACGAGCAGTACTTC	CASSPTSGESYEQYF
TRBV15	TRBD2	15	TRBJ2-5	.	TGTGCCACCAGTGCGACTAGCGGGGCCCTGGAGACCCAGTACTTC	CATSATSGALETQYF
TRBV27	.	15	TRBJ1-2	.	TGTGCCAGCAGTCCTTGGGGGGATAGGACCGATGGCTACACCTTC	CASSPWGDRTDGYTF
TRBV10-3	.	14	TRBJ2-1	.	TGTGCCACCATTAGGGAGATGGACTACAATGAGCAGTTCTTC	CATIREMDYNEQFF
TRBV2	.	14	TRBJ1-2	.	TGTGCCAGCAGTGAAGCCGCGATCGGCTATGGCTACACCTTC	CASSEAAIGYGYTF
TRBV12-5	TRBD1	13	TRBJ1-1	.	TGTGCTAGTGACACGACAGGGGGGACTGAAGCTTTCTTT	CASDTTGGTEAFF
TRBV21-1	.	17	TRBJ2-1	.	TGTGCCAGCAGCAAAGAGGGACAGGGATTCTCCTACAATGAGCAGTTCTTC	CASSKEGQGFSYNEQFF
TRBV7-8	TRBD2	17	TRBJ2-3	.	TGTGCCAGCAGCCATACCCGGGGCGGGGGTAGCCCAGATACGCAGTATTTT	CASSHTRGGGSPDTQYF
TRBV11-2	.	14	TRBJ1-3	.	TGTGCCAGCAGCTTGGGGGGCTCTGGAAACACCATATATTTT	CASSLGGSGNTIYF
TRBV7-9	TRBD1	18	TRBJ2-7	.	TGTGCCAGCAGCTCCTCAAGGGTACGGGACAGGGCTTCCTACGAGCAGTACTTC	CASSSSRVRDRASYEQYF
TRBV11-3	.	16	TRBJ2-3	.	TGTGCCAGCAGCTCCAGGGCGGGGAGTGGCACAGATACGCAGTATTTT	CASSSRAGSGTDTQYF
TRBV20-1	.	11	TRBJ2-3	.	TGCAGTGCCCCATTCATTGATACGCAGTATTTT	CSAPFIDTQYF
TRBV7-9	.	18	TRBJ2-3	.	TGTGCCAGCAGCTTAGTTCTCGGCTGGGCGGGACCCCCTGATACGCAGTATTTT	CASSLVLGWAGPPDTQYF
TRBV28	.	16	TRBJ2-5	.	TGTGCCAGCAGTTTAACAGGTACAGGCCCCGTGGAGACCCAGTACTTC	CASSLTGTGPVETQYF